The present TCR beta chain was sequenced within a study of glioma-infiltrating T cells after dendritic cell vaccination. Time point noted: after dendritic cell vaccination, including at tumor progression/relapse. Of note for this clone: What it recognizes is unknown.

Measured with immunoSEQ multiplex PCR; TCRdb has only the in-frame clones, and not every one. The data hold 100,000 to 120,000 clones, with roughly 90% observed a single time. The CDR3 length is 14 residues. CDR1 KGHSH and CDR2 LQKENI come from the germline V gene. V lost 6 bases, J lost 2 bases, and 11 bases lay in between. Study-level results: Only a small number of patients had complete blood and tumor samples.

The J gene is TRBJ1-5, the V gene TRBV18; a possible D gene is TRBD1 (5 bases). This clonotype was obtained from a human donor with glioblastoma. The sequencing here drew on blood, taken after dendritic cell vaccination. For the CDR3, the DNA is TGTGCCAGCTCCGCGGGGCTTGGCAATCAGCCCCAGCATTTT. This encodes CASSAGLGNQPQHF.